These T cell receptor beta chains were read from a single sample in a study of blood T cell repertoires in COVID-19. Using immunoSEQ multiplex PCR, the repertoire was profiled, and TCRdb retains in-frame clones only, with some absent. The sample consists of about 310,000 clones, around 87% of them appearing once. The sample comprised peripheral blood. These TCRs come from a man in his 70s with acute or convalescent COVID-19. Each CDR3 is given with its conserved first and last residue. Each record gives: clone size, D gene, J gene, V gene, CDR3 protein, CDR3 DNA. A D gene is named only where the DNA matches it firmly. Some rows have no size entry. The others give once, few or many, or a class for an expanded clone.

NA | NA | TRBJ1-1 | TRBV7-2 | CASSPPVVPEAFF | TGTGCCAGCAGCCCCCCGGTCGTTCCTGAAGCTTTCTTT
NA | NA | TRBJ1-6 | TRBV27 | CASILDSPLHF | TGTGCCAGCATCCTAGATTCACCCCTCCACTTT
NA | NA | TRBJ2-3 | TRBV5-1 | CASRVQGGWTDTQYF | TGCGCCAGCAGGGTACAGGGAGGGTGGACAGATACGCAGTATTTT
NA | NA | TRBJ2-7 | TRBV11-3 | CASSLAGGLSYEQYF | TGTGCCAGCAGCTTAGCGGGCGGGCTCTCCTACGAGCAGTACTTC
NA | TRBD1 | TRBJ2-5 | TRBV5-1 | CASSLVSIGQGRKTQYF | TGCGCCAGCAGCTTGGTATCGATCGGACAGGGGAGGAAGACCCAGTACTTC
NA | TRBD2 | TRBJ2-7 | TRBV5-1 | CASSSGTSGDFYEQYF | TGCGCCAGCAGCTCTGGAACTAGCGGGGATTTCTACGAGCAGTACTTC
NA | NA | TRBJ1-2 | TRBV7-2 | CASSSSRGAGGYTF | TGTGCCAGCAGCTCGTCCAGGGGAGCTGGAGGCTACACCTTC
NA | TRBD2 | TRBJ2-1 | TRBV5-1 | CASSLIYSGGAYNEQFF | TGCGCCAGCAGCTTGATATATAGCGGGGGGGCGTACAATGAGCAGTTCTTC
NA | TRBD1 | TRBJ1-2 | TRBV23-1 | CASSHSRDRDTF | TGCGCCAGCAGTCATTCCCGGGACAGGGACACCTTC
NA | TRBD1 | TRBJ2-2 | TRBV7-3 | CASSLVTGGENGELFF | TGTGCCAGCAGCTTAGTCACAGGGGGCGAAAACGGGGAGCTGTTTTTT
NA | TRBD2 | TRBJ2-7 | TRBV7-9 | CASSSYLLAGNGEQYF | TGTGCCAGCAGCTCCTACCTACTAGCGGGAAACGGCGAGCAGTACTTC
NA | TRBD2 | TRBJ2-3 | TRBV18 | CASPGLAGGATDTQYF | TGTGCCAGCCCCGGACTAGCGGGGGGCGCGACAGATACGCAGTATTTT
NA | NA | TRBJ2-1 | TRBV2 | CASSPRGGVDFSYNEQFF | TGTGCCAGCAGTCCTCGAGGAGGGGTCGATTTCTCCTACAATGAGCAGTTCTTC
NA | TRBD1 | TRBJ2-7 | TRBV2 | CASRGGAWENYEQYF | TGTGCCAGCAGAGGGGGCGCTTGGGAGAACTACGAGCAGTACTTC
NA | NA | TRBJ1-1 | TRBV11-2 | CASSLGQANTEAFF | TGTGCCAGCAGCTTAGGACAGGCGAACACTGAAGCTTTCTTT
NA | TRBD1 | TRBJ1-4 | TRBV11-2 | CASSRDRGEKLFF | TGTGCCAGCAGCCGCGACAGGGGTGAAAAACTGTTTTTT
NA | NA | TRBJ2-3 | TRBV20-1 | CSAHSTDTQYF | TGCAGTGCTCATAGCACAGATACGCAGTATTTT
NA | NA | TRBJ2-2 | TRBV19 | CASSLFLAGELFF | TGTGCCAGTAGTTTATTTTTAGCCGGGGAGCTGTTTTTT
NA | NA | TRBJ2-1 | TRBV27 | CASSLRRQGGYEQFF | TGTGCCAGCAGTTTAAGGCGGCAGGGGGGCTATGAGCAGTTCTTC
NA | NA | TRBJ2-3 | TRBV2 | CASRWQGTTDTQYF | TGTGCCAGCCGATGGCAGGGTACCACAGATACGCAGTATTTT
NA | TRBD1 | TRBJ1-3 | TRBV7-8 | CASSPHRGPSNTIYF | TGTGCCAGCAGCCCACACAGGGGGCCAAGCAACACCATATATTTT
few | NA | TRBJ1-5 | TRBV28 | CASTTGNQPQHF | TGTGCCAGCACTACAGGTAATCAGCCCCAGCATTTT
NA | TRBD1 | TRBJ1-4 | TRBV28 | CASYRGEKLFF | TGTGCCAGCTACAGGGGGGAAAAACTGTTTTTT
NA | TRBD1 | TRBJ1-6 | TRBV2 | CASSDRGSNSPLHF | TGTGCCAGCAGTGACAGGGGGAGTAATTCACCCCTCCACTTT
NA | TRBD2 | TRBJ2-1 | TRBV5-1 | CASSARQRGSYNEQFF | TGCGCCAGCAGCGCCCGACAGCGGGGCTCCTACAATGAGCAGTTCTTC
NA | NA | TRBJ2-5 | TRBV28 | CASRKGGQKETQYF | TGTGCCAGCAGGAAAGGCGGCCAGAAAGAGACCCAGTACTTC
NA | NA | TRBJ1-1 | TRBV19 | CASSMEFTEAFF | TGTGCCAGTAGTATGGAGTTCACTGAAGCTTTCTTT
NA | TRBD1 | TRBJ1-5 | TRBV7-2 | CASNTGGVQPQHF | TGTGCCAGCAACACAGGGGGAGTTCAGCCCCAGCATTTT
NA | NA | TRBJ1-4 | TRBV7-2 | CASSPRGYVLSGMFF | TGTGCCAGCAGCCCGAGAGGATACGTACTTTCGGGAATGTTTTTT
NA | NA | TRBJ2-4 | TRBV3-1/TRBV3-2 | CASSQGLGTSKNIQYF | TGTGCCAGCAGCCAAGGATTAGGGACATCCAAAAACATTCAGTACTTC
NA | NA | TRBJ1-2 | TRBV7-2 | CASSLPGENYGYTF | TGTGCCAGCAGCTTACCGGGGGAAAACTATGGCTACACCTTC
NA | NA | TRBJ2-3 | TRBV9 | CASSVGGTDTQYF | TGTGCCAGCAGCGTCGGGGGCACAGATACGCAGTATTTT
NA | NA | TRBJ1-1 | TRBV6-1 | CASSEAGEDYTEAFF | TGTGCCAGCAGTGAAGCAGGAGAGGATTACACTGAAGCTTTCTTT
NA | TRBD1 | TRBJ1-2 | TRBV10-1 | CASSEQGAGYTF | TGCGCCAGCAGTGAACAGGGGGCAGGCTACACCTTC
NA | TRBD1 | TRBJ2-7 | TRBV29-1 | CSVRGQGAYEQYF | TGCAGCGTTCGGGGACAGGGGGCTTATGAGCAGTACTTC
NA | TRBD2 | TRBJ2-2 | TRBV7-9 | CASSLANKASGDTGELFF | TGTGCCAGCAGCTTAGCAAACAAAGCTAGCGGGGACACCGGGGAGCTGTTTTTT
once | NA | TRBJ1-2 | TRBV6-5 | CASRAETHGYTF | TGTGCCAGCAGGGCCGAAACGCATGGCTACACCTTC
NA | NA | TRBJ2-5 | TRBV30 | CAWSTSTGRGTQYF | TGTGCCTGGAGTACCTCGACAGGGCGGGGGACCCAGTACTTC
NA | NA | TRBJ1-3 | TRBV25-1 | CASSDSRATGNTIYF | TGTGCCAGCAGTGACAGCAGGGCGACAGGAAACACCATATATTTT
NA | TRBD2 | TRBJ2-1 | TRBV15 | CATGRGEGHVEQFF | TGTGCCACAGGTCGCGGGGAGGGCCATGTTGAGCAGTTCTTC
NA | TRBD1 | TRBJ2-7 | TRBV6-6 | CASRSGTGIPEQYF | TGTGCCAGCAGAAGCGGGACAGGGATTCCCGAGCAGTACTTC
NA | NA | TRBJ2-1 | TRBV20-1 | CSASPGGSYNEQFF | TGCAGTGCTAGTCCCGGGGGCTCCTACAATGAGCAGTTCTTC
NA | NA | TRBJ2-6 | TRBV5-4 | CASSLAGRRANVLTF | TGTGCCAGCAGCTTGGCCGGGAGAAGGGCCAACGTCCTGACTTTC
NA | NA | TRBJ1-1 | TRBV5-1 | CASSSQGSNTEAFF | TGCGCCAGCAGCTCCCAGGGTTCGAACACTGAAGCTTTCTTT
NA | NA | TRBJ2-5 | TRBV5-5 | CASSPEGHPRETQYF | TGTGCCAGCAGCCCCGAAGGACACCCCCGGGAGACCCAGTACTTC
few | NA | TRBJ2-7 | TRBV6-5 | CASSKPGQGYEQYF | TGTGCCAGCAGCAAACCGGGACAAGGCTACGAGCAGTACTTC